These 5 T cell receptor beta chains were sequenced from one sample in a study of OX40 agonist ivuxolimab in advanced cancers. Sequenced by immunoSEQ multiplex PCR; TCRdb stores in-frame clones only, minus some. Altogether approximately 69,000 clones are present, nearly 90% being singletons, with the ten largest covering roughly 10%. The sample here was CD4+ or CD8+ T cells sorted from blood, taken in a trial of the OX40 agonist ivuxolimab. Receptors were obtained from an adult with an advanced solid tumor such as melanoma, head and neck, liver or kidney cancer.

The chain couples TRBV6-5 to TRBJ2-5; possibly TRBD2 for D (5 bases). The germline V gene encodes CDR1 MNHEY and CDR2 SVGAGI. There are 13 residues in the CDR3. Trimming shortened V by 5 bases and J by 5 bases, and 12 bases separated the two germline ends. The DNA for the CDR3 is TGTGCCAGCAGTCAGTTTAGAGGGGAGACCCAGTACTTC. Protein: CASSQFRGETQYF.

To note about this clone: A read error may produce the germline difference seen at one junction end. The gene calls are TRBV7-7 and TRBJ1-3; D not certain. CDR1 and CDR2 (germline): SSHAT, FNYEAQ (reference sequence). CDR3 length equals 13 residues. Written as DNA, the CDR3 is TGTGCTAGCAGCCCAACACCGGGAAACACCATATATTTT. It translates to CASSPTPGNTIYF.

Comment on this clone: One end of the junction is discordant with germline, which a read error may explain. CDR3 in amino acids: CASSKDGGSYEQYF. DNA of the CDR3: TGCGCCAGCAGCAAAGACGGAGGGTCCTACGAGCAGTACTTC. The chain links TRBV4-1 to TRBJ2-7; D might be TRBD2 (6 bases). The CDR3 spans 14 residues. In germline, CDR1 is MGHRA, CDR2 YSYEKL.

The chain links TRBV6-6 to TRBJ2-1, with TRBD1 matching 8 bases. The length of the CDR3 is 14 residues. J was trimmed by 2 bases and V by 5 bases; bases with no gene match: 2. Germline values: CDR1 MNHNY, CDR2 SVGAGI (reference sequence). The CDR3 DNA sequence: TGTGCCAGCAGTCAGGGGGCGGCCTACAATGAGCAGTTCTTC. It translates to CASSQGAAYNEQFF.

The chain combines TRBV18 with TRBJ1-4; D not resolved. The CDR3 contains 13 residues. Germline lookup yields CDR1 KGHSH and CDR2 LQKENI. The V and J ends lost 3 bases and 8 bases respectively, with 10 bases between them. CDR3 residues: CASSPWLGEKLFF. The CDR3 DNA sequence: TGTGCCAGCTCACCGTGGCTCGGGGAAAAACTGTTTTTT.